Listed below are T cell receptor beta chains from one sample, sequenced in a study of a mutant IDH1 vaccine in newly diagnosed glioma. No antigen has been assigned to these receptors. The method was immunoSEQ multiplex PCR; TCRdb's version includes in-frame clones alone and lacks a portion of them. This table holds roughly 40,000 clones, approximately 89% found once. The sequenced sample was PBMCs, obtained from a glioma patient whose treatment included an IDH1 peptide vaccine. The receptors here all came from a man in his forties or fifties with glioma. Both conserved end residues are part of each CDR3. The D gene is left open where the match is weak. Where a row states a size, it is once, few, many or the class of an expanded clone; other rows omit it.

TRBV9,TRBD1,NA,TRBJ1-1,CASSPGGAGLRLAEAFF,TGTGCCAGCAGCCCAGGGGGCGCAGGGCTTCGCCTCGCTGAAGCTTTCTTT
TRBV18,TRBD1,few,TRBJ1-1,CASRPDRAQEAFF,TGTGCCAGTAGACCGGACAGGGCCCAGGAAGCTTTCTTT
TRBV19,TRBD1,once,TRBJ1-1,CASSNRGWYTEAFF,TGTGCCAGTAGTAACAGGGGGTGGTACACTGAAGCTTTCTTT
TRBV9,NA,NA,TRBJ1-6,CASSVDFGGNSPLHF,TGTGCCAGCAGCGTAGATTTCGGTGGTAATTCACCCCTCCACTTT
TRBV6-8,TRBD2,NA,TRBJ2-5,CASRNHLLAGAIETQYF,TGTGCCAGCAGAAACCATTTGCTAGCGGGAGCTATCGAGACCCAGTACTTC
TRBV15,TRBD1,NA,TRBJ1-5,CATSRDGITGGGNQPQHF,TGTGCCACCAGCAGAGATGGAATAACAGGGGGCGGCAATCAGCCCCAGCATTTT
TRBV29-1,TRBD1,once,TRBJ2-7,CSAGQGGGYEQYF,TGCAGCGCGGGACAGGGGGGGGGCTACGAGCAGTACTTC
TRBV30,NA,NA,TRBJ1-2,CAWSLMGKRAGYTF,TGTGCCTGGAGTCTCATGGGGAAGAGGGCTGGCTACACCTTC
TRBV12-2,NA,NA,TRBJ2-7,CASRLVWGFPQYF,TGTGCAAGTCGCTTAGTATGGGGGTTCCCCCAGTACTTC
TRBV2,TRBD2,NA,TRBJ2-7,CASGSAGGYEQYF,TGTGCCAGCGGGTCAGCGGGGGGTTACGAGCAGTACTTC
TRBV19,NA,NA,TRBJ2-7,CASSIGRRTGDPYEQYF,TGTGCCAGTAGTATAGGGCGCCGTACCGGGGACCCCTACGAGCAGTACTTC